The 24 T cell receptor beta chains below come from one sample, sequenced in a study of preoperative IRX-2 immunotherapy in early breast cancer. The table came from immunoSEQ multiplex PCR; TCRdb's copy has only in-frame clones and leaves some out. The sample has 40,000 to 45,000 clones, 60% to 80% seen once. Sample treatment: preoperative locoregional IRX-2 cytokine immunotherapy. Sample: tumor tissue, taken after IRX-2 immunotherapy. The receptors derive from a human donor with breast cancer.

This chain links TRBV29-1 with TRBJ2-1, with D maybe TRBD1 (5 bases). Germline V gene sequence: CDR1 SQVTM, CDR2 ANQGSEA. The CDR3 runs to 14 residues. With 3 bases removed from V and 4 bases from J, the gap between germline ends came to 13 bases. CDR3 coding DNA: TGCAGCGTTGACCCCCAGGGATTATACAATGAGCAGTTCTTC. Translated, it gives CSVDPQGLYNEQFF.

The chain uses TRBV7-1 and TRBJ2-7; 9 bases align to TRBD1. TRBV7-1 is given ORF status, its function remaining uncertain. The CDR3 runs 14 residues. With V trimmed by 4 bases and J by 3 bases, 4 bases remained unmatched. The CDR3 here is CASSYRGPDYEQYF. The CDR3 DNA is TGTGCCAGCAGCTACAGGGGGCCGGACTACGAGCAGTACTTC.

This clone was picked up a small number of times. The V and J genes are TRBV7-6 and TRBJ2-7, with TRBD2 matching over 7 bases. Germline values: CDR1 SGHVS, CDR2 FNYEAQ. Trimming cost V 5 bases and J 6 bases; bases outside gene matches: 16. The CDR3 totals 16 residues. The CDR3 loop reads CASSQGGLAVPSEQYF. In DNA, the CDR3 is TGTGCCAGCAGCCAAGGCGGGCTAGCGGTCCCCTCCGAGCAGTACTTC.

Here the CDR3 reads CASSTGQKSTNEKLFF. The CDR3 DNA reads as TGTGCCAGCAGCACCGGACAGAAGTCAACTAATGAAAAACTGTTTTTT. V is TRBV11-3 and J is TRBJ1-4, with D possibly being TRBD1 (6 bases). CDR3 length: 16 residues. Trimming cost V 5 bases and J 0 bases, with 13 bases left between them. Looked up from germline, CDR1 is SGHNT and CDR2 is YENEEA.

This clone has a single count. The chain links TRBV28 to TRBJ2-7, with TRBD2 matching over 8 bases. Losses at the gene ends were 5 bases for V and 2 bases for J; bases not matched to a gene: 2. CDR1 and CDR2 (germline): MDHEN, SYDVKM. The CDR3 covers 13 residues. CDR3: CASSHGGAYEQYF. The CDR3 nucleotides read TGTGCCAGCAGTCACGGGGGGGCCTACGAGCAGTACTTC. The full variable domain, completed using reference TRBV28 and TRBJ2-7, is DVKVTQSSRYLVKRTGEKVFLECVQDMDHENMFWYRQDPGLGLRLIYFSYDVKMKEKGDIPEGYSVSREKKERFSLILESASTNQTSMYLCASSHGGAYEQYFGPGTRLTVT.

The chain carries TRBV15 and TRBJ1-1; D might be TRBD1 (5 bases). CDR3 length: 16 residues. Per the germline V gene, CDR1 is LNHNV and CDR2 is YYDKDF (reference sequence). The V and J ends lost 1 base and 2 bases respectively, with 14 bases between them. The CDR3 here is CATSRGGWDPNTEAFF. The CDR3, as DNA: TGTGCCACCAGCAGAGGCGGCTGGGACCCTAACACTGAAGCTTTCTTT.

This chain links TRBV28 with TRBJ2-3; no definite D call. In germline, CDR1 is MDHEN, CDR2 SYDVKM. This CDR3 spans 12 amino acids. V shed 5 bases and J shed 4 bases, with 7 bases lying between them. The CDR3 region is CASSPTADTQYF. CDR3 nucleotide sequence: TGTGCCAGCAGTCCTACCGCAGATACGCAGTATTTT. The full variable domain, completed using reference TRBV28 and TRBJ2-3, is DVKVTQSSRYLVKRTGEKVFLECVQDMDHENMFWYRQDPGLGLRLIYFSYDVKMKEKGDIPEGYSVSREKKERFSLILESASTNQTSMYLCASSPTADTQYFGPGTRLTVL.

This chain links TRBV6-8 with TRBJ1-2, with 7 bases aligning to TRBD1. Germline V gene sequence: CDR1 MNHGY, CDR2 SAAAGT. After removal of 6 bases from V and 7 bases from J, the junction contained 11 bases not matched to a gene. This CDR3 spans 14 amino acids. The CDR3, as DNA: TGTGCCAGCAGACAAGACAGGGTTAGGGGTGGCTACACCTTC. Its translation is CASRQDRVRGGYTF.

The V call is TRBV6-8, the J call TRBJ1-4, with TRBD1 matching over 8 bases. Germline V gene data show CDR1 as MNHGY and CDR2 as SAAAGT. This CDR3 is 13 amino acids long. V shed 6 bases, J shed 6 bases, and the junction held 3 bases outside the gene matches. The CDR3 coding sequence is TGTGCCAGCAGCCCCAGGGGGCATGAAAAACTGTTTTTT. This gives the protein CASSPRGHEKLFF.

The V and J genes are TRBV6-8 and TRBJ1-1, with TRBD1 matching over 8 bases. Germline V gene data show CDR1 as MNHGY and CDR2 as SAAAGT. The CDR3 runs to 14 residues. V shed 7 bases and J 0 bases; nucleotides not matched to a gene: 4. The CDR3 reads CASTPTGVNTEAFF. The CDR3 nucleotides are TGTGCCAGCACCCCGACAGGGGTGAACACTGAAGCTTTCTTT.

The count of this clone is one. The chain has TRBV12-5 and TRBJ1-2; D gene unclear. Germline V gene data show CDR1 as LGHNT and CDR2 as FRNRAP. This CDR3 spans 14 amino acids. The CDR3 sequence is CASTKLIYVRGYTF. In DNA form, the CDR3 reads TGTGCCAGCACCAAGCTTATTTATGTGCGGGGCTACACCTTC.

The sample holds one count of this clone. The rearrangement links TRBV5-1 to TRBJ2-2; the match to TRBD1 covers 7 bases. The CDR3 spans 15 residues. The trim removed 4 bases at V and 1 base at J, leaving 4 bases unmatched. The V gene's germline CDR1 is SGHRS and CDR2 YFSETQ. CDR3 coding DNA: TGCGCCAGCAGCGCCCGGACAGGGAACACCGGGGAGCTGTTTTTT. This translates into CASSARTGNTGELFF.

The genes are TRBV19 and TRBJ2-7; tentative D call: TRBD2 (6 bases). Trimming took off 2 bases at V and 4 bases at J, with 15 bases between the two ends. Per the germline V gene, CDR1 is LNHDA and CDR2 is SQIVND (reference sequence). This CDR3 region has 15 residues. The CDR3 DNA follows: TGTGCCAGTAGTATACCCGGGCGGGGCACGTACGAGCAGTACTTC. Residues: CASSIPGRGTYEQYF.

The rearrangement joins TRBV5-1 to TRBJ2-7, with 9 bases identical to TRBD1. The trim removed 4 bases at V and 5 bases at J, leaving 7 bases unmatched. Germline CDR1 reads SGHRS; CDR2 reads YFSETQ. This CDR3 has 14 amino acids. CDR3 protein: CASSTDRGSDEQYF. The CDR3 DNA reads as TGCGCCAGCAGCACGGACAGGGGAAGCGACGAGCAGTACTTC.

The chain carries TRBV5-1 and TRBJ2-3; possible D gene TRBD1, 5 bases. Deletions cut 0 bases from V and 6 bases from J, with 14 bases between. Germline lookup yields CDR1 SGHRS and CDR2 YFSETQ. The CDR3 sequence is 15 residues long. CDR3 nucleotides: TGCGCCAGCAGCTTGGGGGGCGGACCAGGCGATACGCAGTATTTT. As protein: CASSLGGGPGDTQYF.

This chain uses TRBV5-1 with TRBJ1-1; D possibly corresponds to TRBD1 (5 bases). This CDR3 comprises 16 residues. The germline gives CDR1 SGHRS, CDR2 YFSETQ. Trimming removed 0 bases at V and 0 bases at J, with 12 bases between. CDR3 region: CASSLAGRPLNTEAFF. The DNA for the CDR3 is TGCGCCAGCAGCTTGGCAGGGCGACCCCTGAACACTGAAGCTTTCTTT.

This clone has more than one count but fewer than ten. The chain links TRBV28 to TRBJ2-7; 8 bases agree with TRBD2. Per the germline V gene, CDR1 is MDHEN and CDR2 is SYDVKM. V lost 5 bases and J lost 3; bases outside the gene matches: 3. The CDR3 covers 13 residues. The CDR3 here is CASSLGTSYEQYF. CDR3 DNA: TGTGCCAGCAGTCTCGGGACTAGCTACGAGCAGTACTTC.

This clone was picked up a small number of times. CDR3 protein: CASSLRGAGNSPLHF. The CDR3 DNA reads TGCGCCAGCAGCCTCCGGGGCGCCGGAAATTCACCCCTCCACTTT. The chain links TRBV5-1 to TRBJ1-6; D is possibly TRBD1 (5 bases). CDR1 and CDR2 from the germline V gene are SGHRS and YFSETQ. V was trimmed by 4 bases and J by 7 bases, leaving 15 bases between them. The CDR3 extends over 15 amino acids.

This chain connects TRBV6-8 to TRBJ1-3; 11 bases map to TRBD1. J was trimmed by 8 bases and V by 2 bases; bases with no gene match: 5. This CDR3 is built from 15 residues. Germline assignment: CDR1 MNHGY and CDR2 SAAAGT. The CDR3 here is CASSYAGTGGYTIYF. CDR3 in DNA: TGTGCCAGCAGTTACGCCGGGACAGGGGGATACACCATATATTTT.

This clone was observed once. The chain couples TRBV18 to TRBJ2-1; D is possibly TRBD1 (7 bases). The germline V and J ends were trimmed by 2 bases and 0 bases, with 11 bases remaining between them. This CDR3 is built from 16 residues. Germline V gives CDR1 KGHSH, CDR2 LQKENI. CDR3 in DNA: TGTGCCAGCTCACCAACCAGGGGGGTCTCCTACAATGAGCAGTTCTTC. It encodes CASSPTRGVSYNEQFF.

This chain uses TRBV25-1 with TRBJ1-1; tentatively, D is TRBD1 (5 bases). CDR1 and CDR2 from the germline V gene are MGHDK and SYGVNS. The CDR3 totals 13 residues. The ends were cut back, 0 bases at V and 6 bases at J, with 8 bases in the middle. The CDR3 is CASSEYKQAEAFF. The CDR3, as DNA: TGTGCCAGCAGTGAATATAAACAGGCTGAAGCTTTCTTT. Drawing the rest from reference TRBV25-1 and TRBJ1-1, the complete variable domain is EADIYQTPRYLVIGTGKKITLECSQTMGHDKMYWYQQDPGMELHLIHYSYGVNSTEKGDLSSESTVSRIRTEHFPLTLESARPSHTSQYLCASSEYKQAEAFFGQGTRLTVV.

V and J are TRBV6-8 and TRBJ2-3; D remains ambiguous. V lost 3 bases and J 0 bases, leaving 10 bases between the germline ends. Germline CDR1 is MNHGY and CDR2 is SAAAGT. This CDR3 is built from 15 residues. CDR3 nucleotide sequence: TGTGCCAGCAGTTATCGGTACCCTAGCACAGATACGCAGTATTTT. This codes for CASSYRYPSTDTQYF.

The chain combines TRBV19 with TRBJ1-3; 7 bases agree with TRBD1. This CDR3 spans 14 amino acids. The J segment lost 2 bases and the V segment lost 6 bases, leaving 4 bases of the junction unmatched. The germline CDR1 and CDR2 sequences are LNHDA and SQIVND (reference sequence). Written as DNA, the CDR3 is TGTGCCAGTAGAGGAGGGGGCACTGGAAACACCATATATTTT. Translation: CASRGGGTGNTIYF.

The rearrangement links TRBV6-8 to TRBJ2-7, with unresolved D. Germline V gene data show CDR1 as MNHGY and CDR2 as SAAAGT. CDR3 length equals 12 residues. V was trimmed by 10 bases and J by 3 bases, leaving 13 bases between them. The DNA for the CDR3 is TGTGCCACCTCAAGTGAGGACTACGAGCAGTACTTC. Translation: CATSSEDYEQYF.